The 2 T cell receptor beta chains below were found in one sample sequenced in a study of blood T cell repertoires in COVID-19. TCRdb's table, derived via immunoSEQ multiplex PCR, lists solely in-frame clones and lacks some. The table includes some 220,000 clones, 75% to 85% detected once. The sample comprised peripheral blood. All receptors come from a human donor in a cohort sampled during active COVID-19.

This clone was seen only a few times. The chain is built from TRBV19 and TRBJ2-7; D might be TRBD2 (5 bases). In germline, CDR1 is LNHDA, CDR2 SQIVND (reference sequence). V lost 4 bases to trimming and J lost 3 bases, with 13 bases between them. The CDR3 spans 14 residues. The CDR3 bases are TGTGCCAGTAGTAGGAACACTAGAAGCTACGAGCAGTACTTC. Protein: CASSRNTRSYEQYF.

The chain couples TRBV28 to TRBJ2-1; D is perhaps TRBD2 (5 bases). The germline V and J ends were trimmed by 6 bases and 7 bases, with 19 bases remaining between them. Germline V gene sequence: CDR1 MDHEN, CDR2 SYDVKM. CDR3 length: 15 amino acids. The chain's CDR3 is CASRGSDPVGNEQFF. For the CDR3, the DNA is TGTGCCAGCAGAGGTAGCGACCCCGTTGGAAATGAGCAGTTCTTC.